This entry is about one TCR beta chain. This record belongs to a study of blood T cell repertoires in COVID-19. The wider study: Acute and convalescent COVID-19 samples came from the United States, Italy and Spain.

V lost 3 bases and J lost 0; bases outside the gene matches: 9. The CDR3 loop spans 18 amino acids. Germline V gene data show CDR1 as SGHRS and CDR2 as YFSETQ. Per the original data handling: Nucleated cell counts were estimated from reference gene primer amplification. Clones were sequenced by immunoSEQ multiplex PCR, and TCRdb holds only the in-frame ones, with some missing. The DNA gave D and trimming, while V, J and clone size come from that table. The sample includes more than 200,000 clones, just over 85% of them seen just once. The material sequenced was PBMCs or T cells enriched from blood (not recorded which). The receptor was isolated from a man aged 40-49 years who had recovered from COVID-19. The gene calls are TRBV5-1 and TRBJ2-3, with 11 bases matching TRBD2. In DNA form, the CDR3 reads TGCGCCAGCAGCTCCGGGACTAGCGGATCTACTAGCACAGATACGCAGTATTTT. Amino acids: CASSSGTSGSTSTDTQYF. The full variable domain, its missing parts supplied by reference TRBV5-1 and TRBJ2-3, is KAGVTQTPRYLIKTRGQQVTLSCSPISGHRSVSWYQQTPGQGLQFLFEYFSETQRNKGNFPGRFSGRQFSNSRSEMNVSTLELGDSALYLCASSSGTSGSTSTDTQYFGPGTRLTVL.